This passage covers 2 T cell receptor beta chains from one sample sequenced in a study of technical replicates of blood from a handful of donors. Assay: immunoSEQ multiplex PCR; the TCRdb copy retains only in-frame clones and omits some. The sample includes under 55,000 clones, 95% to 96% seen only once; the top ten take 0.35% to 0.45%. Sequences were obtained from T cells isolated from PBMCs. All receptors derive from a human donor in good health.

In DNA, the CDR3 is TGCGCCAGCAGCTTTAACCTAGAAGGCCCCTACGAGCAGTACTTC. It translates to CASSFNLEGPYEQYF. V and J are TRBV5-1 and TRBJ2-7; no firm D call. This CDR3 region has 15 residues. Trimming shortened V by 2 bases and J by 2 bases, and 14 bases separated the two germline ends. Germline loops: CDR1 SGHRS, CDR2 YFSETQ.

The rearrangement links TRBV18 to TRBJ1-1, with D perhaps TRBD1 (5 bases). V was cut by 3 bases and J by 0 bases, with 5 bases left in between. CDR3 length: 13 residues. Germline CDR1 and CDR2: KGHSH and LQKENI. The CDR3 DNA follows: TGTGCCAGCTCACCGGACATGAACACTGAAGCTTTCTTT. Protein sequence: CASSPDMNTEAFF.